These 27 T cell receptor beta chains were all obtained from the same sample, sequenced in a study of blood T cell repertoires in COVID-19. This table comes from immunoSEQ multiplex PCR, and its TCRdb copy is limited to in-frame clones, with some not included. Of 190,000 or so clones detected, about 86% appear once; the ten largest clones hold over 6.5%. Specimen: PBMCs or T cells enriched from blood (not recorded which). Receptor source: a man in his forties or fifties who had recovered from COVID-19.

This clone has only one observation. V is TRBV10-3 and J is TRBJ2-7; 7 bases align to TRBD1. This CDR3 spans 14 amino acids. The V gene end was trimmed by 6 bases and the J gene end by 7 bases; junction bases not matched to a gene: 12. Germline V gene data show CDR1 as ENHRY and CDR2 as SYGVKD. CDR3 residues: CAIRKTGLGGEQYF. The CDR3 nucleotides read TGTGCCATCAGGAAGACAGGGTTGGGTGGGGAGCAGTACTTC.

The rearrangement uses TRBV13 and TRBJ1-3, with TRBD1 as a possible D gene (6 bases). V was clipped by 6 bases and J by 0 bases, with 12 bases between them. The CDR3 contains 15 residues. Looked up from germline, CDR1 is PRHDT and CDR2 is FYEKMQ (reference sequence). The CDR3 DNA reads TGTGCCAGCAGGGAAACAGGGATCTCTGGAAACACCATATATTTT. The encoded protein is CASRETGISGNTIYF.

This sequence joins TRBV19 and TRBJ2-7; 8 bases are a match to TRBD1. With V trimmed by 2 bases and J by 2 bases, 5 bases remained unmatched. CDR1 is LNHDA, CDR2 SQIVND, per germline (reference sequence). The CDR3 totals 15 residues. The CDR3 DNA follows: TGTGCCAGTAGTATAAACAGGGGGTCCCCCTACGAGCAGTACTTC. This encodes CASSINRGSPYEQYF. Full variable domain (outside the CDR3, taken from reference TRBV19 and TRBJ2-7): DGGITQSPKYLFRKEGQNVTLSCEQNLNHDAMYWYRQDPGQGLRLIYYSQIVNDFQKGDIAEGYSVSREKKESFPLTVTSAQKNPTAFYLCASSINRGSPYEQYFGPGTRLTVT.

The genes are TRBV4-1 and TRBJ2-1, with TRBD1 as a possible D gene (6 bases). The V and J ends lost 2 bases and 6 bases respectively, with 11 bases between them. This CDR3 contains 14 residues. Germline lookup yields CDR1 MGHRA and CDR2 YSYEKL. The CDR3 sequence: CASSQIQGPNEQFF. As DNA, the CDR3 is TGCGCCAGCAGCCAAATTCAGGGGCCCAATGAGCAGTTCTTC.

V gene TRBV7-6 combines with J gene TRBJ1-3, with D perhaps TRBD1 (5 bases). Trimming cost V 5 bases and J 0 bases, with 14 bases left between them. There are 16 residues in the CDR3. Germline loops: CDR1 SGHVS, CDR2 FNYEAQ. In DNA, the CDR3 is TGTGCCAGCAGCACCCCATCGGGGGGCTCTGGAAACACCATATATTTT. It specifies CASSTPSGGSGNTIYF.

This rearrangement joins TRBV19 to TRBJ2-7; D is ambiguous. In germline, CDR1 is LNHDA, CDR2 SQIVND (reference sequence). The CDR3 is made up of 13 amino acids. V was clipped by 1 base and J by 1 base, with 5 bases between them. The CDR3 reads CASSIGASYEQYF. In nucleotides, the CDR3 is TGTGCCAGTAGTATAGGAGCGTCCTACGAGCAGTACTTC. Drawing the rest from reference TRBV19 and TRBJ2-7, the complete variable domain is DGGITQSPKYLFRKEGQNVTLSCEQNLNHDAMYWYRQDPGQGLRLIYYSQIVNDFQKGDIAEGYSVSREKKESFPLTVTSAQKNPTAFYLCASSIGASYEQYFGPGTRLTVT.

The rearrangement joins TRBV24-1 to TRBJ1-5, with D possibly being TRBD1 (5 bases). Germline CDR1 reads KGHDR; CDR2 reads SFDVKD. The CDR3 is 18 amino acids. The V and J ends lost 4 bases and 2 bases respectively, with 20 bases between them. CDR3: CATSDSGTPQGGNQPQHF. The CDR3 DNA follows: TGTGCCACCAGTGACTCAGGGACTCCCCAAGGCGGCAATCAGCCCCAGCATTTT.

This chain connects TRBV19 to TRBJ1-2; 11 bases align to TRBD1. Germline CDR1 and CDR2: LNHDA and SQIVND (reference sequence). CDR3 length: 14 amino acids. V lost 5 bases to trimming and J lost 5 bases; unmatched junction nucleotides: 4. The CDR3 region has the DNA TGTGCCAGTAGTGCGGGACAGGGGGTGTATGGCTACACCTTC. This sequence encodes CASSAGQGVYGYTF.

This clone came up once. The chain joins TRBV7-2 to TRBJ2-3; maybe TRBD2 (5 bases). V dropped 6 bases and J dropped 1 base, with 11 bases sitting between them. Germline CDR1 and CDR2: SGHTA and FQGNSA. The CDR3 is made up of 14 amino acids. CDR3 loop: CASRKDGGTDTQYF. The CDR3, as DNA: TGTGCCAGCAGGAAAGACGGGGGCACAGATACGCAGTATTTT.

V is TRBV7-8 and J is TRBJ2-5; TRBD2 is a possible D gene (7 bases). There are 16 residues in the CDR3. Germline loops: CDR1 SGHVS, CDR2 FQNEAQ. V was cut by 5 bases and J by 5 bases, with 21 bases left in between. The chain's CDR3 is CASSPGGYQDGETQYF. CDR3 DNA: TGTGCCAGCAGCCCGGGGGGCTATCAAGATGGTGAGACCCAGTACTTC.

The gene calls are TRBV28 and TRBJ1-2; perhaps TRBD1 as D (5 bases). Trimming took 4 bases from V and 4 from J, leaving 19 bases between them. The germline CDR1 and CDR2 sequences are MDHEN and SYDVKM. The CDR3 sequence is 16 residues long. Here the CDR3 DNA reads TGTGCCAGCAGTTCCCAACAGGACCTTATCGCCTATGGCTACACCTTC. Protein sequence: CASSSQQDLIAYGYTF.

J is TRBJ1-4 and V is TRBV13; 12 bases are shared with TRBD1. With 5 bases clipped from V and 3 bases from J, the junction kept 4 bases outside the gene matches. The CDR3 is 16 residues long. Germline loops: CDR1 PRHDT, CDR2 FYEKMQ (reference sequence). The CDR3 DNA sequence: TGTGCCAGCAGCCGGGACAGGGGGCTGTCTAATGAAAAACTGTTTTTT. It yields the protein CASSRDRGLSNEKLFF.

This sequence joins TRBV3-1 (or the pseudogene TRBV3-2) and TRBJ2-7, with unresolved D. Trimming pared 4 bases from V and 6 bases from J, leaving 13 bases between. CDR3 length: 13 amino acids. The V gene's germline CDR1 is LGHDT and CDR2 YNNKEL (reference sequence). CDR3 in DNA: TGTGCCAGCAGCCCGACGGGTTCGCCCGAGCAGTACTTC. Protein: CASSPTGSPEQYF.

This clone was seen only once. The chain joins TRBV5-4 to TRBJ2-5; 8 bases are a match to TRBD2. The germline gives CDR1 SGHNT, CDR2 YYREEE (reference sequence). V was pared by 0 bases and J by 5 bases, with 15 bases of the junction left unmatched. This CDR3 is 18 amino acids long. The CDR3 coding sequence is TGTGCCAGCAGCTTGGTGCGGTCTCGGGGGGGGGATAGGGAGACCCAGTACTTC. Translating gives CASSLVRSRGGDRETQYF.

This clone was picked up one time. The chain joins TRBV5-4 to TRBJ2-1; 9 nucleotides align to TRBD1. From germline, CDR1 is SGHNT and CDR2 YYREEE (reference sequence). The junction had 7 bases not matched to a gene; V was cut back by 6 bases and J by 0 bases. The CDR3 totals 16 residues. Written as DNA, the CDR3 is TGTGCCAGCAAACAGGGGGCCGACCTCTCCTACAATGAGCAGTTCTTC. This encodes CASKQGADLSYNEQFF.

The chain is built from TRBV5-4 and TRBJ2-1, with TRBD2 identical over 14 bases. The CDR3 is 15 amino acids. The V gene's germline CDR1 is SGHNT and CDR2 YYREEE (reference sequence). V trimming: 5 bases; J trimming: 9 bases; junction bases outside the gene matches: 7. The CDR3, as DNA: TGTGCCAGCAGTCGACTAGCGGGGGGGCCATTTGAGCAGTTCTTC. It is translated as CASSRLAGGPFEQFF.

The chain carries TRBV27 and TRBJ1-5; D may be TRBD1 (5 bases). V lost 0 bases, J lost 6 bases, and 9 bases lay in between. CDR1 MNHEY and CDR2 SMNVEV come from the germline V gene (reference sequence). The CDR3 has 14 amino acids. CDR3 protein: CASSLSRAGQPQHF. The CDR3 nucleotides read TGTGCCAGCAGTTTATCCAGGGCCGGTCAGCCCCAGCATTTT.

V gene TRBV5-5 combines with J gene TRBJ2-1; 8 nucleotides line up with TRBD2. V was clipped by 2 bases and J by 7 bases; unmatched bases: 11. Per germline, CDR1 SGHKS and CDR2 YYEKEE (reference sequence). The CDR3 loop spans 16 amino acids. The CDR3 DNA follows: TGTGCCAGCAGCTTATTAGCGGGACTCTCTGGGAATGAGCAGTTCTTC. Protein product: CASSLLAGLSGNEQFF. Together with reference TRBV5-5 and TRBJ2-1, the CDR3 gives the full variable domain: DAGVTQSPTHLIKTRGQQVTLRCSPISGHKSVSWYQQVLGQGPQFIFQYYEKEERGRGNFPDRFSARQFPNYSSELNVNALLLGDSALYLCASSLLAGLSGNEQFFGPGTRLTVL.

The gene calls are TRBV5-4 and TRBJ1-4; D call uncertain. Germline CDR1 reads SGHNT; CDR2 reads YYREEE (reference sequence). Trimming took 3 bases from V and 0 from J, leaving 6 bases between them. This CDR3 is 14 amino acids long. CDR3 region: CASSSAATNEKLFF. CDR3 bases: TGTGCCAGCAGCTCAGCGGCAACTAATGAAAAACTGTTTTTT.

This clone was seen a single time. The rearrangement joins TRBV5-4 to TRBJ2-5, with D perhaps TRBD1 (5 bases). This CDR3 spans 13 amino acids. The V gene's germline CDR1 is SGHNT and CDR2 YYREEE (reference sequence). Trimming pared 6 bases from V and 5 bases from J, leaving 14 bases between. The CDR3 coding sequence is TGTGCCAGCACCCAGGGCAGTATGGAGACCCAGTACTTC. It specifies CASTQGSMETQYF. The complete variable domain, with remaining parts taken from reference TRBV5-4 and TRBJ2-5, reads ETGVTQSPTHLIKTRGQQVTLRCSSQSGHNTVSWYQQALGQGPQFIFQYYREEENGRGNFPPRFSGLQFPNYSSELNVNALELDDSALYLCASTQGSMETQYFGPGTRLLVL.

The chain has TRBV20-1 and TRBJ1-2; D gene unclear. The V end was cut by 3 bases, the J end by 7 bases, with 9 bases between. The CDR3 runs to 11 residues. Per germline, CDR1 DFQATT and CDR2 SNEGSKA (reference sequence). CDR3 protein: CSASPGFGYTF. In nucleotides, the CDR3 is TGCAGTGCTAGTCCGGGATTTGGCTACACCTTC.

This clone came up a few times. The J gene is TRBJ1-3, the V gene TRBV6-5, with D uncertain. Per the germline V gene, CDR1 is MNHEY and CDR2 is SVGAGI. V shed 7 bases and J shed 0 bases, with 13 bases lying between them. The CDR3 runs to 15 residues. As DNA, the CDR3 is TGTGCCAGCATAACTGACGGGAGCTCTGGAAACACCATATATTTT. Translated: CASITDGSSGNTIYF.

The chain is built from TRBV15 and TRBJ1-2; 8 bases agree with TRBD1. This CDR3 contains 15 residues. CDR1 LNHNV and CDR2 YYDKDF come from the germline V gene (reference sequence). J gave up 8 bases and V 1 base, and 9 bases lay outside the gene matches. For the CDR3, the DNA is TGTGCCACCAGCAGAGCGGACAGGGTAGGGTACGGCTACACCTTC. It specifies CATSRADRVGYGYTF.

V usage is TRBV5-1 and J usage is TRBJ2-3; D perhaps matches TRBD1 (6 bases). CDR1 and CDR2 (germline): SGHRS, YFSETQ. This CDR3 region has 15 residues. Trimming left V 0 bases short and J 2 bases short, with 10 bases between. The CDR3 is CASSLGSGHTDTQYF. The CDR3 nucleotides read TGCGCCAGCAGCTTGGGATCGGGACACACAGATACGCAGTATTTT.

The CDR3 bases are TGTGCCAGCAGCTTAGATTTCCGGGGGGGCCTAGGCCAGTTCTTC. Its protein is CASSLDFRGGLGQFF. This chain links TRBV11-3 with TRBJ2-1; 8 bases match TRBD2. The ends lost 0 bases at V and 13 bases at J; junction bases unmatched: 11. There are 15 residues in the CDR3. Per germline, CDR1 SGHNT and CDR2 YENEEA.

The chain combines TRBV14 with TRBJ2-3, with 10 bases identical to TRBD2. J was trimmed by 5 bases and V by 5 bases; bases with no gene match: 10. The CDR3 has 16 residues. Germline-derived CDR1 and CDR2 are SGHDN and FVKESK. Written as DNA, the CDR3 is TGTGCCAGCAGCGCCGTAGCGGGGGGAACAGTAGATACGCAGTATTTT. Translated: CASSAVAGGTVDTQYF.

This chain uses TRBV2 with TRBJ2-7; D perhaps matches TRBD2 (5 bases). CDR1 is SNHLY, CDR2 FYNNEI, per germline. V was clipped by 11 bases and J by 2 bases, with 19 bases between them. The CDR3 loop spans 14 amino acids. CDR3 residues: CAANLGSAAYEQYF. For the CDR3, the DNA is TGTGCCGCCAATTTGGGTAGCGCGGCCTACGAGCAGTACTTC.